The text below deals with one T cell receptor (beta chain). This record comes from a study of blood T cell repertoires in COVID-19. In the study overall: Samples representing acute and convalescent COVID-19 were sourced from the United States, Italy and Spain. T cells, B-cell-depleted T cells, or PBMCs supplied cDNA or gDNA.

The V and J ends lost 0 bases and 4 bases, in that order; junction bases with no gene match: 7. Looked up from germline, CDR1 is MNHNY and CDR2 is SVGAGI (reference sequence). This CDR3 region has 16 residues. Per the authors' pipeline: Amplification from reference gene primers served as the basis for estimated nucleated cell counts. The assay was immunoSEQ multiplex PCR, and TCRdb's table has in-frame clones only and misses some. V, J and clone size reflect that table, while D and trimming were determined from the DNA. This sample yields about 130,000 clones, of which about 83% are seen a single time; about 9.9% belongs to the top ten.

The TCR originated in a man in his forties with active or convalescent COVID-19. The sequencing input was peripheral blood. The J gene is TRBJ2-7, the V gene TRBV6-6; 9 bases match TRBD1. The CDR3 loop is CASSYSSGTGLYEQYF. CDR3 DNA: TGTGCCAGCAGTTACTCTTCCGGGACAGGGCTTTACGAGCAGTACTTC.